These 29 T cell receptor beta chains were all obtained from the same sample, sequenced in a study of cytomegalovirus exposure and HLA in healthy donors. The study ran its PCR with 60 Vbeta and 13 Jbeta primers. TCRdb keeps only in-frame clones here, not all; method: immunoSEQ multiplex PCR. Of around 150,000 clones in the sample, 70% to 80% were seen once. The sequenced sample was PBMCs. The receptors were sampled from a man aged 35 to 55 in good health and CMV-seronegative.

V and J are TRBV14 and TRBJ2-3; 9 nucleotides agree with TRBD2. CDR1 and CDR2 (germline): SGHDN, FVKESK. The CDR3 has 15 residues. Losses at the gene ends were 4 bases for V and 7 bases for J; bases not matched to a gene: 9. Here the CDR3 DNA reads TGTGCCAGCAGCCCGGGACTAGCCAACAGGAATACGCAGTATTTT. It codes for CASSPGLANRNTQYF.

About this clone itself: One end of the junction varies from germline; a read error may be responsible. The chain combines TRBV7-6 with TRBJ2-7; the D call may be TRBD1 or TRBD2 (6 bases each). The germline V gene encodes CDR1 SGHVS and CDR2 FNYEAQ. This CDR3 contains 14 residues. CDR3 in amino acids: CVSSLGGDTYEQYF. The CDR3 bases are TGTGTCAGCAGCTTAGGAGGGGACACCTACGAGCAGTACTTC.

The gene calls are TRBV5-1 and TRBJ2-7; no definite D call. The CDR3 contains 14 residues. The V gene's germline CDR1 is SGHRS and CDR2 YFSETQ. V was clipped by 2 bases and J by 0 bases, with 9 bases between them. CDR3: CASSFRPDSYEQYF. The CDR3 DNA is TGCGCCAGCAGCTTCAGGCCAGACTCCTACGAGCAGTACTTC.

The chain joins TRBV29-1 to TRBJ2-2, with D unresolved. Per the germline V gene, CDR1 is SQVTM and CDR2 is ANQGSEA. The CDR3 length is 13 residues. The CDR3, as DNA: TGCAGTTTTTCAGGTGCCAACACCGGGGAGCTGTTTTTT. Protein: CSFSGANTGELFF.

The rearrangement joins TRBV5-4 to TRBJ2-3; 7 bases are shared with TRBD2. The CDR3 spans 15 residues. Trimming cost V 3 bases and J 6 bases; bases outside gene matches: 10. The germline CDR1 and CDR2 sequences are SGHNT and YYREEE (reference sequence). CDR3 amino acids: CASSSGGGGGDTQYF. CDR3 in DNA: TGTGCCAGCAGCTCTGGAGGCGGGGGAGGGGATACGCAGTATTTT.

This clone was detected once. This chain links TRBV7-2 with TRBJ1-2; 8 bases map to TRBD1. CDR1 is SGHTA and CDR2 is FQGNSA in the germline V gene. The length of the CDR3 is 14 residues. Trimming cost V 5 bases and J 4 bases; bases outside gene matches: 6. This chain's CDR3 is CASSRQGYGYGYTF. CDR3 sequence (DNA): TGTGCCAGCAGCCGACAGGGGTATGGCTATGGCTACACCTTC.

The CDR3 nucleotides read TGTGCCAGCAGTAAACCGGGACAGGGTGGCGAGCAGTACTTC. Residues: CASSKPGQGGEQYF. The chain joins TRBV6-5 to TRBJ2-7; TRBD1 aligns across 9 bases. Losses at the gene ends were 5 bases for V and 6 bases for J; bases not matched to a gene: 8. This CDR3 has 14 amino acids. Germline V gene lookup returns CDR1 MNHEY and CDR2 SVGAGI.

This clone came up a few times. V gene TRBV6-4 combines with J gene TRBJ2-6; D is possibly TRBD2 (5 bases). Trimming removed 2 bases at V and 4 bases at J, with 9 bases between. The CDR3 has 15 amino acids. Germline CDR1 reads MRHNA; CDR2 reads SNTAGT. For the CDR3, the DNA is TGTGCCAGCAGTGACACCTCGGGAGGGGCCAACGTCCTGACTTTC. This codes for CASSDTSGGANVLTF.

This clone was recorded a few times. The chain combines TRBV11-2 with TRBJ2-5; TRBD1 matches 7 bases. This CDR3 is 14 amino acids long. Unmatched junction bases numbered 2, after V lost 2 bases and J lost 2 bases. From germline, CDR1 is SGHAT and CDR2 FQNNGV. CDR3 in DNA: TGTGCCAGCAGCTTATCAGGGGGTCAAGAGACCCAGTACTTC. Its translation is CASSLSGGQETQYF. Full variable domain (remainder filled in from reference TRBV11-2 and TRBJ2-5): EAGVAQSPRYKIIEKRQSVAFWCNPISGHATLYWYQQILGQGPKLLIQFQNNGVVDDSQLPKDRFSAERLKGVDSTLKIQPAKLEDSAVYLCASSLSGGQETQYFGPGTRLLVL.

This clone showed up just a few times. The chain employs TRBV5-1 and TRBJ2-7; 9 bases match TRBD1. The germline V gene encodes CDR1 SGHRS and CDR2 YFSETQ. CDR3 length equals 14 residues. V was clipped by 4 bases and J by 3 bases; unmatched bases: 5. CDR3 in amino acids: CASSPGGQGYEQYF. The CDR3, as DNA: TGCGCCAGCAGCCCCGGGGGACAGGGCTACGAGCAGTACTTC.

The chain employs TRBV19 and TRBJ2-3, with D possibly being TRBD2 (6 bases). The germline V gene has CDR1 LNHDA and CDR2 SQIVND (reference sequence). The V gene lost 6 bases and the J gene lost 0 bases, with 16 bases spanning the gap. The CDR3 length is 16 residues. In DNA form, the CDR3 reads TGTGCCAGTAGGAAGGCTCGACTAGGGAGCACAGATACGCAGTATTTT. Protein product: CASRKARLGSTDTQYF.

This chain joins TRBV7-2 and TRBJ2-3; D gene unclear. V was trimmed by 2 bases and J by 6 bases, leaving 12 bases between them. The CDR3 runs 14 residues. Germline CDR1 reads SGHTA; CDR2 reads FQGNSA. This CDR3 is CASSLLSGFDTQYF. The CDR3 DNA is TGTGCCAGCAGCTTATTGTCGGGTTTCGATACGCAGTATTTT.

The V and J genes are TRBV19 and TRBJ2-5; 10 positions match TRBD2. V lost 3 bases and J lost 2; bases outside the gene matches: 6. The CDR3 contains 16 residues. Germline-derived CDR1 and CDR2 are LNHDA and SQIVND (reference sequence). The CDR3 here is CASSIASGRGQETQYF. CDR3 DNA sequence: TGTGCCAGTAGTATCGCTAGCGGGAGAGGGCAAGAGACCCAGTACTTC.

The chain joins TRBV13 to TRBJ2-1; D is possibly TRBD2 (5 bases). The CDR3 is 13 amino acids. V lost 3 bases to trimming and J lost 5 bases, with 8 bases between them. Germline values: CDR1 PRHDT, CDR2 FYEKMQ (reference sequence). The CDR3 spells CASSLEDHNEQFF. The CDR3 nucleotides are TGTGCCAGCAGCTTGGAGGATCACAATGAGCAGTTCTTC.

The rearrangement links TRBV11-2 to TRBJ2-7; tentative D call: TRBD1 (6 bases). There are 15 residues in the CDR3. CDR1 is SGHAT and CDR2 is FQNNGV in the germline V gene. Trimming shortened V by 0 bases and J by 4 bases, and 13 bases separated the two germline ends. Here the CDR3 DNA reads TGTGCCAGCAGCTTAGAAGCAGGGGAGTTTTACGAGCAGTACTTC. This sequence encodes CASSLEAGEFYEQYF.

This chain uses TRBV19 with TRBJ2-1; no firm D call. Germline V gene lookup returns CDR1 LNHDA and CDR2 SQIVND (reference sequence). The CDR3 has 11 amino acids. Trimming removed 3 bases from V and 7 bases from J, with 4 bases in between. CDR3 bases: TGTGCCAGTAGTATTTATAATGAGCAGTTCTTC. Its protein is CASSIYNEQFF.

The rearrangement uses TRBV28 and TRBJ1-5, with TRBD1 as a possible D gene (5 bases). The CDR3 sequence is 14 residues long. The V end was cut by 8 bases, the J end by 6 bases, with 17 bases between. The germline gives CDR1 MDHEN, CDR2 SYDVKM. Here the CDR3 reads CASHQGRLRQPQHF. As DNA, the CDR3 is TGTGCCAGCCATCAGGGTAGGCTACGTCAGCCCCAGCATTTT.

In its sample, this clone was seen once. This chain uses TRBV29-1 with TRBJ2-7, with D possibly being TRBD2 (5 bases). CDR1 and CDR2 from the germline V gene are SQVTM and ANQGSEA. The CDR3 loop spans 11 amino acids. Between the trimmed V and J ends, which lost 3 bases and 4 bases, there was a span of 7 bases. CDR3 in DNA: TGCAGCGTTGATGAGGGTTACGAGCAGTACTTC. Translating it yields CSVDEGYEQYF.

This rearrangement joins TRBV4-1 to TRBJ1-5; D gene unclear. V lost 0 bases to trimming and J lost 6 bases, with 18 bases between them. The germline V gene encodes CDR1 MGHRA and CDR2 YSYEKL. CDR3 length equals 17 residues. The CDR3 coding sequence is TGCGCCAGCAGCCAAGAAGGAGGAGGCCTCGGTGGTCAGCCCCAGCATTTT. It specifies CASSQEGGGLGGQPQHF.

This clone was seen a few times. The V call is TRBV7-9, the J call TRBJ2-1; 10 bases align to TRBD2. CDR1 is SEHNR, CDR2 FQNEAQ, per germline (reference sequence). The CDR3 extends over 12 amino acids. With V trimmed by 4 bases and J by 16 bases, 7 bases remained unmatched. The CDR3 sequence is CASSSSSGSSFF. CDR3 coding DNA: TGTGCCAGCAGCTCATCTAGCGGGAGTTCCTTCTTC.

V gene TRBV21-1 combines with J gene TRBJ2-6; the table gives TRBD1 as D, unverified against the DNA. TRBV21-1 represents a pseudogene. The CDR3 totals 17 residues. CDR3 loop: CASSKGGGGGGANVLTF. The DNA of the CDR3 is TGTGCCAGCAGCAAAGGGGGTGGGGGCGGTGGGGCCAACGTCCTGACTTTC.

The chain employs TRBV21-1 and TRBJ2-7; the table's D call TRBD1 went unverified against the DNA. TRBV21-1 is assigned pseudogene status. CDR3 length equals 14 residues. CDR3 sequence (DNA): TGTGCCAGCAGCAAAGTGGACAGATCCTACGAGCAGTACTTC. Protein: CASSKVDRSYEQYF.

This clone was found a few times. This chain connects TRBV25-1 to TRBJ2-1; a possible D gene is TRBD1 (6 bases). The V end was cut by 7 bases, the J end by 7 bases, with 17 bases between. Germline V CDR1 and CDR2: MGHDK, SYGVNS. The CDR3 runs 14 residues. This CDR3 reads CASTTPGVWNEQFF. In DNA form, the CDR3 reads TGTGCCAGCACCACCCCAGGGGTGTGGAATGAGCAGTTCTTC.

The gene calls are TRBV14 and TRBJ2-5, with unresolved D. The better agreement between TRBJ2-7 and the DNA end casts doubt on the J call. This CDR3 has 15 amino acids. Germline CDR1 and CDR2: SGHDN and FVKESK. The CDR3 loop reads CASSPALLVLGEQYF. CDR3 in DNA: TGTGCCAGCAGCCCAGCTCTTCTGGTGTTGGGCGAGCAGTACTTC.

The rearrangement joins TRBV15 to TRBJ1-2, with D perhaps TRBD1 (5 bases). The germline gives CDR1 LNHNV, CDR2 YYDKDF (reference sequence). The CDR3 runs to 14 residues. Trimming pared 7 bases from V and 4 bases from J, leaving 16 bases between. Written as DNA, the CDR3 is TGTGCCACCACCCATGACAGACAGATCTATGGCTACACCTTC. It translates to CATTHDRQIYGYTF.

This clone was found once. The rearrangement links TRBV19 to TRBJ2-7, with TRBD2 matching over 7 bases. The junction had 9 bases not matched to a gene; V was cut back by 5 bases and J by 5 bases. Germline V gene data show CDR1 as LNHDA and CDR2 as SQIVND (reference sequence). The CDR3 has 14 residues. For the CDR3, the DNA is TGTGCCAGTAGTTCTGGGGGAGGGATCCACGAGCAGTACTTC. Its translation is CASSSGGGIHEQYF.

V and J are TRBV11-1 and TRBJ2-7, with 7 bases fitting TRBD1. V was clipped by 2 bases and J by 2 bases; unmatched bases: 6. This CDR3 has 15 residues. Germline loops: CDR1 SGHAT, CDR2 FQDESV (reference sequence). CDR3 bases: TGTGCCAGCAGCTTAATGGGGACAGTTACCTACGAGCAGTACTTC. It yields the protein CASSLMGTVTYEQYF.

Details on this clone: The sample carries other DNA sequences with the same CDR3. The chain carries TRBV2 and TRBJ2-1, with TRBD2 matching over 8 bases. There are 15 residues in the CDR3. J gave up 2 bases and V 6 bases, and 6 bases lay outside the gene matches. Per germline, CDR1 SNHLY and CDR2 FYNNEI. CDR3 bases: TGTGCCAGCAGCGCTACTAGCGGAGCCTACAATGAGCAGTTCTTC. Its translation: CASSATSGAYNEQFF.

The rearrangement uses TRBV7-9 and TRBJ2-1; TRBD2 agrees at 9 bases. The CDR3 has 14 residues. V lost 8 bases, J lost 10 bases, and 12 bases stayed unmatched. Germline CDR1 SEHNR, CDR2 FQNEAQ (reference sequence). CDR3 DNA sequence: TGTGCCAGCCTACTAGCGGGCCAAAGCGGAGAGCAGTTCTTC. Its protein product is CASLLAGQSGEQFF. Looking up the rest from reference TRBV7-9 and TRBJ2-1 gives the full variable domain: DTGVSQNPRHKITKRGQNVTFRCDPISEHNRLYWYRQTLGQGPEFLTYFQNEAQLEKSRLLSDRFSAERPKGSFSTLEIQRTEQGDSAMYLCASLLAGQSGEQFFGPGTRLTVL.